One and the same sample provided the 27 T cell receptor beta chains below, sequenced in a study of cytomegalovirus exposure and HLA in healthy donors (dated by TCRdb to the late 2010s). Preparation of the library involved the immunoSEQ multiplex PCR assay. For the multiplex PCR, a mixture combining 60 forward primers for TCR Vbeta segments and 13 reverse primers for TCR Jbeta segments was used. Imported from immuneACCESS, the table was reduced by TCRdb to in-frame sequences with V and J called. These copies leave out some clones; in studies compared against another copy, an unresolved V gene accounts for under half, and the cause of the remainder is not known. The sample has fewer than 60,000 clones on record, about two thirds of them singletons. The top ten clones comprise 20% to 25% of the sample. Sample: PBMCs. The receptors come from a woman aged 50 to 60 in good health and CMV-seropositive.

This clone was picked up a small number of times. The chain has TRBV7-9 and TRBJ1-2, with TRBD1 as a possible D gene (5 bases). Germline lookup yields CDR1 SEHNR and CDR2 FQNEAQ (reference sequence). The CDR3 is made up of 15 amino acids. Trimming stripped 1 base from V and 6 bases from J, with 15 bases between. As DNA, the CDR3 is TGTGCCAGCAGCTTAGTAGGCGGAGGGGAGAATGGCTACACCTTC. Translating it yields CASSLVGGGENGYTF.

This clone was recorded a few times. The chain links TRBV4-3 to TRBJ2-7; tentatively, D is TRBD2 (7 bases). The CDR3 contains 17 residues. Germline V lookup: CDR1 LGHNA, CDR2 YSLEER. Trimming cost V 4 bases and J 2 bases, with 21 bases left between them. CDR3 in amino acids: CASSPSWGRGSTYEQYF. In nucleotides, the CDR3 is TGCGCCAGCAGCCCCAGTTGGGGGAGGGGGTCGACCTACGAGCAGTACTTC.

This clone was detected only a few times. The CDR3 spells CASSSGQGGYEQYF. CDR3 in DNA: TGTGCCAGCAGCTCCGGACAGGGGGGCTACGAGCAGTACTTC. J is TRBJ2-5 and V is TRBV5-4, with 10 bases aligning to TRBD1. TRBJ2-7 matches the DNA end more closely, so the J call is doubtful. The CDR3 consists of 14 residues. CDR1 is SGHNT, CDR2 YYREEE, per germline (reference sequence).

The rearrangement uses TRBV19 and TRBJ1-2; D ambiguous. CDR3 size: 13 residues. CDR1 is LNHDA, CDR2 SQIVND, per germline (reference sequence). V was shortened by 3 bases and J by 0 bases, with 5 bases between the two germline ends. CDR3 region: CASSINANYGYTF. The CDR3 nucleotides are TGTGCCAGTAGTATCAATGCTAACTATGGCTACACCTTC.

The J gene is TRBJ2-1, the V gene TRBV21-1; TRBD2, the table's D call, lacks a check against the DNA. TRBV21-1 is assigned pseudogene status. The CDR3 is made up of 14 amino acids. CDR3 DNA: TGTGCCAGCACGTGGAGACTCTACTACAATGAGCAGTTCTTC. As protein: CASTWRLYYNEQFF.

This clone occurred once. The rearrangement uses TRBV28 and TRBJ2-2; 8 bases map to TRBD2. The J segment lost 3 bases and the V segment lost 1 base, leaving 10 bases of the junction unmatched. CDR3 length: 18 residues. CDR1 is MDHEN and CDR2 is SYDVKM in the germline V gene. The CDR3 coding sequence is TGTGCCAGCAGTTTATACCGCCGGGGGGGAGGGGACACCGGGGAGCTGTTTTTT. This gives the protein CASSLYRRGGGDTGELFF.

The J gene is TRBJ2-5, the V gene TRBV2; 10 bases line up with TRBD2. After removal of 6 bases from V and 3 bases from J, the junction contained 4 bases not matched to a gene. CDR3 length: 14 residues. CDR1 is SNHLY, CDR2 FYNNEI, per germline. The CDR3, as DNA: TGTGCCAGCAGCTTTCTAGCGGGAGAAGAGACCCAGTACTTC. Amino acid sequence: CASSFLAGEETQYF.

The gene calls are TRBV18 and TRBJ2-1; TRBD1 matches at 7 bases. The germline CDR1 and CDR2 sequences are KGHSH and LQKENI. Unmatched junction bases numbered 4, after V lost 5 bases and J lost 3 bases. The CDR3 is made up of 14 amino acids. In DNA form, the CDR3 reads TGTGCCAGCTCAGAGACAGGGTACTACAATGAGCAGTTCTTC. This codes for CASSETGYYNEQFF.

The chain recombines TRBV10-3 with TRBJ2-5; 11 positions match TRBD2. With V trimmed by 3 bases and J by 3 bases, 6 bases remained unmatched. Germline V lookup: CDR1 ENHRY, CDR2 SYGVKD. The CDR3 loop spans 16 amino acids. In nucleotides, the CDR3 is TGTGCCATCAGTGATAGTCTAGCGGGGGGCGAAGAGACCCAGTACTTC. Translating gives CAISDSLAGGEETQYF.

This rearrangement joins TRBV9 to TRBJ1-2; D unclear. V was clipped by 3 bases and J by 12 bases, with 15 bases between them. The CDR3 length is 12 residues. The V gene's germline CDR1 is SGDLS and CDR2 YYNGEE. The CDR3 sequence is CASSETKGIHTF. The CDR3 DNA reads as TGTGCCAGCAGCGAGACTAAGGGTATCCACACCTTC.

The CDR3 DNA sequence: TGCGCCAGCAGCAGTGGGACAGGGGCTGGAAACACCATATATTTT. It is translated as CASSSGTGAGNTIYF. V usage is TRBV5-1 and J usage is TRBJ1-3, with 10 nucleotides matching TRBD1. The germline gives CDR1 SGHRS, CDR2 YFSETQ. Trimming at V came to 4 bases and at J to 2 bases, leaving 3 bases not matched to a gene. The CDR3 sequence is 15 residues long.

Only a few counts were recorded for this clone. The CDR3 nucleotides read TGTGCCAGCAGGGGGGGTGGGACTGAAGCTTTCTTT. This gives the protein CASRGGGTEAFF. J is TRBJ1-1 and V is TRBV6-1; perhaps TRBD1 as D (5 bases). Germline values: CDR1 MNHNS, CDR2 SASEGT. This CDR3 is 12 amino acids long. The V gene lost 6 bases and the J gene lost 5 bases, with 10 bases spanning the gap.

CDR3 sequence reads: CASSSDLTGGNYGYTF. The CDR3 DNA reads as TGTGCCAGCAGCTCAGACTTGACAGGGGGAAACTATGGCTACACCTTC. The chain links TRBV5-8 to TRBJ1-2, with TRBD1 matching 9 bases. J gave up 2 bases and V 3 bases, and 8 bases lay outside the gene matches. Germline V CDR1 and CDR2: SGHTS, YDEGEE. This CDR3 is built from 16 residues. Full variable domain (outside the CDR3, taken from reference TRBV5-8 and TRBJ1-2): EAGVTQSPTHLIKTRGQQATLRCSPISGHTSVYWYQQALGLGLQFLLWYDEGEERNRGNFPPRFSGRQFPNYSSELNVNALELEDSALYLCASSSDLTGGNYGYTFGSGTRLTVV.

V usage is TRBV4-3 and J usage is TRBJ2-1; TRBD2 matches 14 bases. The CDR3 extends over 18 amino acids. The trim removed 4 bases at V and 9 bases at J, leaving 14 bases unmatched. Germline lookup yields CDR1 LGHNA and CDR2 YSLEER. The CDR3 is CASSREVPGLAGVLEQFF. CDR3 nucleotides: TGCGCCAGCAGCCGAGAGGTTCCGGGACTAGCGGGAGTGCTTGAGCAGTTCTTC.

V usage is TRBV5-1 and J usage is TRBJ2-7; a possible D gene is TRBD1 (5 bases). Trimming cost V 4 bases and J 4 bases, with 6 bases left between them. The length of the CDR3 is 11 residues. The germline CDR1 and CDR2 sequences are SGHRS and YFSETQ. The DNA of the CDR3 is TGCGCCAGCAGCCACAGGTACGAGCAGTACTTC. Translated, it gives CASSHRYEQYF.

The genes are TRBV5-4 and TRBJ2-3; 8 bases line up with TRBD2. Losses at the gene ends were 3 bases for V and 11 bases for J; bases not matched to a gene: 11. CDR1 and CDR2 (germline): SGHNT, YYREEE (reference sequence). The CDR3 sequence is 14 residues long. CDR3 amino acids: CASSSRETGGMQYF. DNA of the CDR3: TGTGCCAGCAGCTCCAGGGAGACGGGGGGGATGCAGTATTTT.

The CDR3 protein is CASSTISGSYEQYF. CDR3 nucleotide sequence: TGTGCCAGTAGTACAATTAGCGGGAGCTACGAGCAGTACTTC. The chain joins TRBV19 to TRBJ2-5, with 9 positions matching TRBD2. With the DNA end fitting TRBJ2-7 better, the J assignment may be wrong. The CDR3 totals 14 residues. The V gene's germline CDR1 is LNHDA and CDR2 SQIVND (reference sequence).

The chain carries TRBV10-2 and TRBJ2-1, with unresolved D. V lost 1 base to trimming and J lost 6 bases, with 7 bases between them. Looked up from germline, CDR1 is WSHSY and CDR2 is SAAADI. The CDR3 has 13 amino acids. The CDR3 DNA reads TGCGCCAGCAGTGAGTGGGCAGGCAATGAGCAGTTCTTC. Translating it yields CASSEWAGNEQFF.

This clone showed up just a few times. This chain connects TRBV6-1 to TRBJ2-7, with a possible D match to TRBD2 (5 bases). The CDR3 length is 13 residues. Trimming stripped 2 bases from V and 6 bases from J, with 11 bases between. Germline V lookup: CDR1 MNHNS, CDR2 SASEGT. In nucleotides, the CDR3 is TGTGCCAGCAGTGAAACGCGGGCCGGCGAGCAGTACTTC. It translates to CASSETRAGEQYF.

The rearrangement links TRBV4-2 to TRBJ2-5, with a weak D call TRBD2 (5 bases). In germline, CDR1 is LGHNA, CDR2 YNFKEQ. The V end was cut by 1 base, the J end by 5 bases, with 17 bases between. The CDR3 is 16 residues long. The CDR3 DNA reads TGTGCCAGCAGCCAAGTGTCATCCGGTACGGGGGAGACCCAGTACTTC. This encodes CASSQVSSGTGETQYF.

The chain has TRBV19 and TRBJ2-1; D is uncertain. Germline-derived CDR1 and CDR2 are LNHDA and SQIVND (reference sequence). The CDR3 covers 14 residues. Trimming removed 5 bases at V and 0 bases at J, with 8 bases between. CDR3 bases: TGTGCCAGTAGTCTTGTGAGCTCCTACAATGAGCAGTTCTTC. Protein product: CASSLVSSYNEQFF.

The rearrangement links TRBV10-3 to TRBJ2-6; 8 bases line up with TRBD2. V was pared by 6 bases and J by 1 base, with 2 bases of the junction left unmatched. The CDR3 contains 15 residues. Germline assignment: CDR1 ENHRY and CDR2 SYGVKD. The CDR3 DNA is TGTGCCATCAGAAGCGGGGGTTCTGGGGCCAACGTCCTGACTTTC. It codes for CAIRSGGSGANVLTF.

J is TRBJ2-3 and V is TRBV4-2, with D possibly TRBD1 on 5 matching bases. CDR3 size: 18 residues. Trimming removed 1 base from V and 0 bases from J, with 17 bases in between. In germline, CDR1 is LGHNA, CDR2 YNFKEQ. This chain's CDR3 is CASSQAIARQRSTDTQYF. CDR3 bases: TGTGCCAGCAGCCAAGCCATTGCTAGACAGCGTAGCACAGATACGCAGTATTTT.

This clone came up a few times. This chain uses TRBV4-1 with TRBJ1-2; D is unresolved. The CDR3 is 13 residues long. With 4 bases removed from V and 6 bases from J, the gap between germline ends came to 12 bases. CDR1 and CDR2 from the germline V gene are MGHRA and YSYEKL. The CDR3 coding sequence is TGCGCCAGCAGCCCTTGGACGAGGGATGGCTACACCTTC. It is translated as CASSPWTRDGYTF.

This chain joins TRBV4-3 and TRBJ1-5; D remains ambiguous. CDR1 is LGHNA and CDR2 is YSLEER in the germline V gene. Trimming cost V 0 bases and J 2 bases, with 11 bases left between them. This CDR3 has 16 residues. The CDR3, as DNA: TGCGCCAGCAGCCAAGATGGCGGGTTTGGCAATCAGCCCCAGCATTTT. Encoded protein: CASSQDGGFGNQPQHF.

The J gene is TRBJ2-3, the V gene TRBV9, with 11 nucleotides matching TRBD2. The germline CDR1 and CDR2 sequences are SGDLS and YYNGEE. Losses at the gene ends were 6 bases for V and 6 bases for J; bases not matched to a gene: 6. The CDR3 is 14 residues long. The CDR3 DNA follows: TGTGCCAGCACCCTAGCGGGAGGTTCGGATACGCAGTATTTT. It translates to CASTLAGGSDTQYF. The whole variable domain, filled in from reference TRBV9 and TRBJ2-3, reads DSGVTQTPKHLITATGQRVTLRCSPRSGDLSVYWYQQSLDQGLQFLIQYYNGEERAKGNILERFSAQQFPDLHSELNLSSLELGDSALYFCASTLAGGSDTQYFGPGTRLTVL.

The rearrangement joins TRBV28 to TRBJ2-4; possibly TRBD2 for D (7 bases). Germline-derived CDR1 and CDR2 are MDHEN and SYDVKM. The CDR3 extends over 18 amino acids. Trimming took off 7 bases at V and 6 bases at J, with 28 bases between the two ends. The CDR3 is CASNPSGLGGRSRNIQYF. DNA for the CDR3: TGTGCCAGCAACCCCTCGGGGCTCGGGGGGCGCAGCAGAAACATTCAGTACTTC.